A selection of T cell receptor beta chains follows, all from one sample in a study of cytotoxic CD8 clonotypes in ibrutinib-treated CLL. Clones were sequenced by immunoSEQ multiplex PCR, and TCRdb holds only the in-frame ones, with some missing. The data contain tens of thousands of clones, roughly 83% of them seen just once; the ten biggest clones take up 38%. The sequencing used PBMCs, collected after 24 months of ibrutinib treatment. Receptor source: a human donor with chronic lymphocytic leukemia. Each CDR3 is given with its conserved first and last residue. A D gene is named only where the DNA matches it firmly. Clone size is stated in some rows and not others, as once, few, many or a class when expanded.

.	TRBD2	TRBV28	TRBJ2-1	TGTGCCAGCAGTTTACAGACTAGCGGGAGGTTCAATGAGCAGTTCTTC	CASSLQTSGRFNEQFF
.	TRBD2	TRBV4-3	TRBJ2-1	TGCGCCAGCAGCCACAGCGGGAGGGGATCCTACAATGAGCAGTTCTTC	CASSHSGRGSYNEQFF
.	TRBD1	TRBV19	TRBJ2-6	TGTGCCAGTAGTACCGCCGGGACAGCTTCCTCTGGGGCCAACGTCCTGACTTTC	CASSTAGTASSGANVLTF
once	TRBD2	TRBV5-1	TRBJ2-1	TGCGCCAGCAGCGCGGGACTAGCGGCGATCAATGAGCAGTTCTTC	CASSAGLAAINEQFF
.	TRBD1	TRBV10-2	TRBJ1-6	TGCGCCAGCAGAACACAGGGGAGAGAGTCACCCCTCCACTTT	CASRTQGRESPLHF
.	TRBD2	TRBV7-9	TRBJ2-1	TGTGCCAGCAGCTCCAGAAGACTAGCGGGAGTACACAATGAGCAGTTCTTC	CASSSRRLAGVHNEQFF
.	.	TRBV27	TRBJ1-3	TGTGCCAGCAGAACCCTCTCTGGAAACACCATATATTTT	CASRTLSGNTIYF
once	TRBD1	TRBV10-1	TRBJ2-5	TGCGCCAGCAGTGAGGGGGAGACAGGGCGCGGGGAGACCCAGTACTTC	CASSEGETGRGETQYF
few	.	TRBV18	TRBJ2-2	TGTGCCAGCTCACCGAGTCGAGGCGGACTTACCGGGGAGCTGTTTTTT	CASSPSRGGLTGELFF
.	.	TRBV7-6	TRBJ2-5	TGTGCCAGCAGCTTAGTCGGGGTCCAAGAGACCCAGTACTTC	CASSLVGVQETQYF
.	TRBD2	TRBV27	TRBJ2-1	TGTGCCAGCAGTGGGACTAGCGGGAACAATGAGCAGTTCTTC	CASSGTSGNNEQFF
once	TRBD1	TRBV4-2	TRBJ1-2	TGTGCCAGCAGCCAAAAGCGGGACAGCTATGGCTACACCTTC	CASSQKRDSYGYTF
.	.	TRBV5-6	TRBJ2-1	TGTGCCAGCAGCCCTGTCGGGTCCTACAATGAGCAGTTCTTC	CASSPVGSYNEQFF
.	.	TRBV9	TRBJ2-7	TGTGCCAGCAGCCCCGGGCTAGCGCTCGAGCAGTACTTC	CASSPGLALEQYF
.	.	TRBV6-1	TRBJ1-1	TGTGCCAGCAGTGTGGGGTTTTGGGACACTGAAGCTTTCTTT	CASSVGFWDTEAFF